Following are 30 T cell receptor beta chains from one sample sequenced in a study of blood T cells in healthy people across ages. A second PCR, run for roughly 7 to 12 cycles, used a sample-barcoded 5' primer plus a J-beta primer mix. TCRdb re-derived calls from the 5' RACE reads in MiXCR, one entry per CDR3 protein. The profile shows 850,000 to 950,000 distinct CDR3 sequences, 29% of them singletons. The sequenced material came from blood. These TCRs come from a woman of 80 years or more in good health.

This chain joins TRBV20-1 and TRBJ1-6; the D is unclear. The CDR3 contains 17 residues. Trimming took off 0 bases at V and 5 bases at J, with 17 bases between the two ends. The germline V gene has CDR1 DFQATT and CDR2 SNEGSKA (reference sequence). The CDR3 loop is CSARDARAGEDNSPLHF. In nucleotides, the CDR3 is TGCAGTGCTAGAGACGCGAGGGCGGGCGAGGATAATTCACCCCTCCACTTT.

About this clonotype itself: A much more abundant neighbour one base away suggests this may be a read error. The chain links TRBV12-3 or TRBV12-4 to TRBJ2-5; tentative D call: TRBD1 (5 bases). The better agreement between TRBJ2-1 and the DNA end casts doubt on the J call. The CDR3 extends over 14 amino acids. CDR3 sequence: CASSLERTQETQFF. The CDR3 region has the DNA TGTGCCAGCAGTTTAGAACGGACACAAGAGACCCAGTTCTTC.

This clonotype was counted between two and nine times. The genes are TRBV6-1 and TRBJ1-5; D is ambiguous. The V end was cut by 5 bases, the J end by 2 bases, with 13 bases between. This CDR3 region has 15 residues. Germline V CDR1 and CDR2: MNHNS, SASEGT. This CDR3 is CASSRGWDGNQPQHF. The CDR3 nucleotides read TGTGCCAGCAGTAGAGGATGGGATGGCAATCAGCCCCAGCATTTT.

The chain has TRBV7-2 and TRBJ1-1; perhaps TRBD1 as D (5 bases). Between the trimmed V and J ends, which lost 7 bases and 5 bases, there was a span of 17 bases. The CDR3 spans 14 residues. Germline V gene lookup returns CDR1 SGHTA and CDR2 FQGNSA. CDR3 in DNA: TGTGCCAGCAACTACCGACGGGGGGGAACTGAAGCTTTCTTT. Protein sequence: CASNYRRGGTEAFF.

The chain is built from TRBV27 and TRBJ1-5; D not resolved. Trimming removed 3 bases from V and 11 bases from J, with 8 bases in between. The germline gives CDR1 MNHEY, CDR2 SMNVEV (reference sequence). The CDR3 spans 11 residues. Here the CDR3 reads CASSFLGAQHF. DNA of the CDR3: TGTGCCAGCAGTTTCCTTGGGGCCCAGCATTTT.

In its sample, this clonotype was seen many times. The J gene is TRBJ2-5, the V gene TRBV4-3, with D perhaps assigned TRBD1 or TRBD2 (7 bases each). This CDR3 comprises 17 residues. The germline V gene encodes CDR1 LGHNA and CDR2 YSLEER. V lost 0 bases, J lost 5 bases, and 19 bases lay in between. This chain's CDR3 is CASSQDGGGGAWETQYF. The CDR3, as DNA: TGCGCCAGCAGCCAAGACGGGGGAGGGGGCGCATGGGAGACCCAGTACTTC.

This rearrangement joins TRBV14 to TRBJ2-7, with a tentative D call TRBD2 (6 bases). Trimming stripped 3 bases from V and 6 bases from J, with 24 bases between. Germline lookup yields CDR1 SGHDN and CDR2 FVKESK. The CDR3 has 17 residues. The DNA for the CDR3 is TGTGCCAGCAGCCACCTCCCCGGGACTCCACCCTTCGGCGAGCAGTACTTC. Translation: CASSHLPGTPPFGEQYF.

The chain is built from TRBV9 and TRBJ2-7; unclear D gene. V lost 0 bases and J 2 bases, leaving 15 bases between the germline ends. Germline V CDR1 and CDR2: SGDLS, YYNGEE. The length of the CDR3 is 16 residues. This CDR3 is CASSVDSGTHTYEQYF. The CDR3 DNA is TGTGCCAGCAGCGTAGATTCCGGCACTCATACCTACGAGCAGTACTTC. Full variable domain (outside the CDR3, taken from reference TRBV9 and TRBJ2-7): DSGVTQTPKHLITATGQRVTLRCSPRSGDLSVYWYQQSLDQGLQFLIQYYNGEERAKGNILERFSAQQFPDLHSELNLSSLELGDSALYFCASSVDSGTHTYEQYFGPGTRLTVT.

On this clonotype: One base away lies a much larger clone, so this may be a sequencing read error. V usage is TRBV12-3 or TRBV12-4 and J usage is TRBJ1-2; the D is unclear. The CDR3 covers 13 residues. CDR3 nucleotide sequence: TGTGCCAGCAGTCTCGATCCCAACTATGGCCACACCTTC. This gives the protein CASSLDPNYGHTF.

A remark on this clonotype: This may be a read error: a much more frequent sequence differs by one nucleotide. CDR3 protein: CSAPRDYQEAQYF. In DNA form, the CDR3 reads TGCAGTGCCCCTAGGGACTATCAAGAGGCCCAGTACTTC. V gene TRBV20-1 combines with J gene TRBJ2-5; 7 nucleotides align to TRBD2. This CDR3 contains 13 residues. Germline V gene lookup returns CDR1 DFQATT and CDR2 SNEGSKA (reference sequence).

This clonotype was recorded a few times. The rearrangement joins TRBV7-9 to TRBJ1-2, with a tentative D call TRBD1 (6 bases). Germline CDR1 and CDR2: SEHNR and FQNEAQ (reference sequence). This CDR3 has 16 amino acids. Between the trimmed V and J ends, which lost 0 bases and 7 bases, there was a span of 18 bases. The CDR3 is CASSLAGGQGIGGYTF. The CDR3 nucleotides read TGTGCCAGCAGCTTAGCGGGAGGTCAGGGGATTGGTGGCTACACCTTC.

This clonotype was counted a few times. The chain's CDR3 is CASSVDSSSSREQYF. Written as DNA, the CDR3 is TGTGCCAGCAGCGTAGATTCATCCAGTTCAAGGGAGCAGTACTTC. The chain carries TRBV9 and TRBJ2-7; D is undetermined. CDR1 SGDLS and CDR2 YYNGEE come from the germline V gene. The CDR3 totals 15 residues. The V end lost 0 bases, the J end lost 7 bases, and 17 bases lay between the germline ends.

CDR3 sequence: CASTERGQGTEAFF. Here the CDR3 DNA reads TGTGCCAGCACTGAGAGGGGCCAAGGGACTGAAGCTTTCTTT. The V and J genes are TRBV6-6 and TRBJ1-1, with a tentative D call TRBD1 (5 bases). CDR1 is MNHNY, CDR2 SVGAGI, per germline (reference sequence). This CDR3 has 14 amino acids. V was trimmed by 7 bases and J by 5 bases, leaving 17 bases between them.

The chain has TRBV20-1 and TRBJ1-3; TRBD1 matches at 7 bases. J lost 0 bases, V lost 3 bases, and 11 bases had no gene match. CDR1 and CDR2 from the germline V gene are DFQATT and SNEGSKA (reference sequence). The length of the CDR3 is 17 residues. The chain's CDR3 is CSARPTGRSSSGNTIYF. CDR3 DNA: TGCAGTGCTAGGCCGACAGGGAGGTCTTCCTCTGGAAACACCATATATTTT.

This clonotype has at least ten counts. This sequence joins TRBV6-6 and TRBJ2-1, with 10 bases fitting TRBD1. V gave up 9 bases and J gave up 8 bases; unmatched junction bases: 16. The CDR3 spans 16 residues. Germline V lookup: CDR1 MNHNY, CDR2 SVGAGI (reference sequence). This CDR3 is CASTTGGQGRADEQFF. The CDR3 region has the DNA TGTGCCAGTACCACGGGGGGACAGGGGAGGGCCGATGAGCAGTTCTTC.

The chain employs TRBV20-1 and TRBJ2-3, with 10 bases matching TRBD2. Germline trimming cut 3 bases from V and 6 bases from J; bases unmatched to any gene: 18. CDR1 DFQATT and CDR2 SNEGSKA come from the germline V gene (reference sequence). The CDR3 totals 18 residues. CDR3 nucleotide sequence: TGCAGTGCTAGGGATCGGCGTACTAGCGGGGCCTTTGGGGATACGCAGTATTTT. Translated: CSARDRRTSGAFGDTQYF.

Comments on this clonotype: At one boundary the junction diverges from the germline segment, which might be a read error. The chain recombines TRBV7-9 with TRBJ1-6, with D tentatively TRBD1 (5 bases). The CDR3 contains 17 residues. Germline V gives CDR1 SEHNR, CDR2 FQNEAQ (reference sequence). This chain's CDR3 is CASRLGPGGFGNSPLHF. The CDR3 bases are TGTGCCAGCAGATTAGGGCCCGGGGGGTTCGGCAATTCACCCCTCCACTTT.

This clonotype was detected only a few times. This chain links TRBV20-1 with TRBJ2-3, with D perhaps TRBD2 (5 bases). V was cut by 1 base and J by 4 bases, with 6 bases left in between. Germline V gives CDR1 DFQATT, CDR2 SNEGSKA (reference sequence). The CDR3 loop spans 12 amino acids. The chain's CDR3 is CSARVRADTQYF. In DNA, the CDR3 is TGCAGTGCTAGAGTGAGGGCAGATACGCAGTATTTT.

This clonotype was detected only a few times. This sequence joins TRBV20-1 and TRBJ1-3; TRBD1 aligns across 8 bases. Germline V gene data show CDR1 as DFQATT and CDR2 as SNEGSKA (reference sequence). The trim removed 2 bases at V and 2 bases at J, leaving 5 bases unmatched. There are 15 residues in the CDR3. CDR3 in amino acids: CSARPQGAAGNTIYF. CDR3 in DNA: TGCAGTGCTAGACCCCAGGGGGCGGCTGGAAACACCATATATTTT.

This clonotype was observed many times. This chain joins TRBV3-1 and TRBJ2-3, with D possibly matching TRBD2 (6 bases). The CDR3 is 14 amino acids. The V gene lost 1 base and the J gene lost 7 bases, with 12 bases spanning the gap. Germline loops: CDR1 LGHDT, CDR2 YNNKEL (reference sequence). CDR3 loop: CASSQAPGGHTQYF. CDR3 sequence (DNA): TGTGCCAGCAGCCAAGCTCCCGGGGGACATACGCAGTATTTT.

This clonotype has ten or more counts. The gene calls are TRBV29-1 and TRBJ1-1; the D is unclear. The CDR3 totals 13 residues. Germline V lookup: CDR1 SQVTM, CDR2 ANQGSEA. V was trimmed by 1 base and J by 1 base, leaving 7 bases between them. The CDR3 reads CSVEGIANTEAFF. The CDR3 coding sequence is TGCAGCGTTGAAGGGATCGCGAACACTGAAGCTTTCTTT. Full variable domain (remainder filled in from reference TRBV29-1 and TRBJ1-1): SAVISQKPSRDICQRGTSLTIQCQVDSQVTMMFWYRQQPGQSLTLIATANQGSEATYESGFVIDKFPISRPNLTFSTLTVSNMSPEDSSIYLCSVEGIANTEAFFGQGTRLTVV.

This clonotype was counted only a few times. Since a much larger clone is just one base distant, this may be a read error. The V gene is TRBV7-6, the J gene TRBJ2-7; 8 bases agree with TRBD2. The germline CDR1 and CDR2 sequences are SGHVS and FNYEAQ. The CDR3 is 16 residues long. J was trimmed by 7 bases and V by 2 bases; bases with no gene match: 13. The CDR3 DNA reads as TGTGCCAGCAGCTTAACCGGGACTAGTAGCATTTATGAGCAGTACTTC. This encodes CASSLTGTSSIYEQYF.

This clonotype came up many times. The chain carries TRBV6-1 and TRBJ2-3; the match to TRBD1 covers 7 bases. This CDR3 spans 15 amino acids. Germline V gene sequence: CDR1 MNHNS, CDR2 SASEGT. The ends lost 6 bases at V and 4 bases at J; junction bases unmatched: 10. The CDR3 here is CASRRRQGVSDTQYF. In DNA, the CDR3 is TGTGCCAGCAGGAGGAGACAGGGTGTTTCAGATACGCAGTATTTT.

With respect to this clonotype: A read error is possible here, since a much larger clone lies one base away. The rearrangement joins TRBV6-2 or TRBV6-3 to TRBJ1-5, with a possible D match to TRBD1 (5 bases). The CDR3 consists of 14 residues. Trimming removed 11 bases at V and 3 bases at J, with 17 bases between. Germline lookup yields CDR1 MNHEY and CDR2 SVGEGT. CDR3 sequence reads: CAGNYDSTNQPQHF. The CDR3 DNA sequence: TGTGCCGGCAACTACGACAGTACCAATCAGCCCCAGCATTTT.

This clonotype was recorded a few times. The chain employs TRBV7-2 and TRBJ2-3; 7 nucleotides agree with TRBD1. J lost 1 base, V lost 7 bases, and 11 bases had no gene match. The V gene's germline CDR1 is SGHTA and CDR2 FQGNSA. The CDR3 is made up of 16 amino acids. CDR3 sequence: CASNLQTGIGTDTQYF. The CDR3 region has the DNA TGTGCCAGCAACCTCCAGACAGGGATCGGCACAGATACGCAGTATTTT.

CDR3 sequence reads: CASTGRNTEAFF. In DNA, the CDR3 is TGTGCCAGCACAGGGAGGAACACTGAAGCTTTCTTT. The V gene is TRBV19, the J gene TRBJ1-1; possibly TRBD1 for D (6 bases). With 9 bases removed from V and 1 base from J, the gap between germline ends came to 9 bases. CDR3 length: 12 amino acids. CDR1 is LNHDA and CDR2 is SQIVND in the germline V gene (reference sequence).

This clonotype was detected ten times or more. This chain links TRBV29-1 with TRBJ2-5; 14 bases line up with TRBD2. After removal of 6 bases from V and 1 base from J, the junction contained 4 bases not matched to a gene. The CDR3 extends over 15 amino acids. The germline CDR1 and CDR2 sequences are SQVTM and ANQGSEA. As DNA, the CDR3 is TGCAGCGTCTCCGGGACTAGCGGGGGCCAAGAGACCCAGTACTTC. It is translated as CSVSGTSGGQETQYF.

Many counts were recorded for this clonotype. The rearrangement joins TRBV11-1 to TRBJ2-5; 8 bases align to TRBD1. CDR3 length: 14 amino acids. After removal of 5 bases from V and 2 bases from J, the junction contained 4 bases not matched to a gene. CDR1 is SGHAT, CDR2 FQDESV, per germline (reference sequence). CDR3 sequence reads: CASSRRTGQETQYF. CDR3 nucleotide sequence: TGTGCCAGCAGCCGACGGACAGGGCAAGAGACCCAGTACTTC.

The V call is TRBV3-1, the J call TRBJ2-2; D not resolved. Per germline, CDR1 LGHDT and CDR2 YNNKEL (reference sequence). The V end lost 5 bases, the J end lost 1 base, and 8 bases lay between the germline ends. CDR3 length: 14 amino acids. Here the CDR3 reads CASSAELNTGELFF. The CDR3 DNA reads TGTGCCAGCAGCGCGGAGTTGAACACCGGGGAGCTGTTTTTT.

This chain joins TRBV11-2 and TRBJ1-3; a possible D gene is TRBD1 (6 bases). V shed 5 bases and J shed 0 bases, with 17 bases lying between them. The CDR3 loop spans 17 amino acids. The germline gives CDR1 SGHAT, CDR2 FQNNGV. The CDR3 region is CASSKGQFSSSGNTIYF. The CDR3 DNA follows: TGTGCCAGCAGCAAAGGACAGTTTTCAAGCTCTGGAAACACCATATATTTT.